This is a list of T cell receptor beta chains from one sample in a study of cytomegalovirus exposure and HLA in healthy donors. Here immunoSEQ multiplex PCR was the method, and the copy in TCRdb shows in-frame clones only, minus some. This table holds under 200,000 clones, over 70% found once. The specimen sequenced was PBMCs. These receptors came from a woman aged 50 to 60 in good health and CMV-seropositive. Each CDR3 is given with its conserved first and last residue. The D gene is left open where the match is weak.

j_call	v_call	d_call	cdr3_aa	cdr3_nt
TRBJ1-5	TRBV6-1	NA	CASKVREGNQPQHF	TGTGCCAGCAAAGTCAGGGAAGGCAATCAGCCCCAGCATTTT
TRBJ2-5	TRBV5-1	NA	CASSLGTQTETQYF	TGCGCCAGCAGCCTCGGGACTCAAACGGAGACCCAGTACTTC
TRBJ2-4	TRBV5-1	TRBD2	CASSSIAGGLNIQYF	TGCGCCAGCAGCTCCATAGCGGGGGGGCTAAACATTCAGTACTTC
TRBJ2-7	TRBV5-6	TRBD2	CASRSTGLAFEQYF	TGTGCCAGCAGGTCAACGGGACTAGCATTCGAGCAGTACTTC
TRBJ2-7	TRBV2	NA	CASRSLRNSYEQYF	TGTGCCAGCAGGAGTCTAAGAAACAGCTACGAGCAGTACTTC
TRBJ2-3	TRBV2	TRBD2	CASRGGPDTQYF	TGTGCCAGCAGGGGAGGGCCAGATACGCAGTATTTT
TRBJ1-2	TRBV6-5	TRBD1	CASSYSRSGGGYTF	TGTGCCAGCAGTTACTCGAGGTCAGGGGGTGGCTACACCTTC
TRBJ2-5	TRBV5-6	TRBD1	CASSSTGVKETQYF	TGTGCCAGCAGCTCAACAGGGGTCAAAGAGACCCAGTACTTC
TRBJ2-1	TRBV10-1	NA	CASSLPGLPEQFF	TGCGCCAGCAGTTTACCAGGCCTGCCTGAGCAGTTCTTC
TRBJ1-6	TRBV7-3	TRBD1	CASSLDRASGSPLHF	TGTGCCAGCAGCTTGGACAGGGCGTCGGGTTCACCCCTCCACTTT
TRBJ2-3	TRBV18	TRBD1	CASGRDRRDTQYF	TGTGCCAGCGGACGGGACAGGAGAGATACGCAGTATTTT
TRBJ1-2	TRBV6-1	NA	CASGGFNYGYTF	TGTGCCAGCGGCGGTTTTAACTATGGCTACACCTTC